These 13 T cell receptor beta chains originate from one sample sequenced in a study of shared clonotypes between healthy human individuals. Here immunoSEQ multiplex PCR was the method, and the copy in TCRdb shows in-frame clones only, minus some. The table lists under 1,900,000 clones, around 98.5% of them singletons. Sequenced input: naive CD4+ T cells sorted from blood. Subset: CD45RA+ positively selected. These receptors were obtained from a man aged 25 to 45 in good health.

This chain uses TRBV9 with TRBJ1-4; D is perhaps TRBD1 (5 bases). V shed 3 bases and J shed 5 bases, with 11 bases lying between them. CDR3 length: 14 amino acids. Germline CDR1 and CDR2: SGDLS and YYNGEE. For the CDR3, the DNA is TGTGCCAGCAGCGCGGGACTTCAAAATGAAAAACTGTTTTTT. Amino acid sequence: CASSAGLQNEKLFF.

This clone was recorded once. This chain uses TRBV5-1 with TRBJ2-3; 10 bases are a match to TRBD1. Germline V gene sequence: CDR1 SGHRS, CDR2 YFSETQ. J was trimmed by 4 bases and V by 1 base; bases with no gene match: 9. CDR3 length equals 17 residues. The DNA of the CDR3 is TGCGCCAGCAGCTTGTTTCCGGGACAGGGGACCTCAGATACGCAGTATTTT. Encoded protein: CASSLFPGQGTSDTQYF.

The chain joins TRBV28 to TRBJ1-3; TRBD1 matches 7 bases. The CDR3 spans 16 residues. J lost 3 bases, V lost 6 bases, and 11 bases had no gene match. CDR1 and CDR2 (germline): MDHEN, SYDVKM. CDR3 residues: CASRTKGALVGNTIYF. The CDR3 DNA reads TGTGCCAGCAGGACAAAGGGGGCGCTAGTTGGAAACACCATATATTTT. The full variable domain, its missing parts supplied by reference TRBV28 and TRBJ1-3, is DVKVTQSSRYLVKRTGEKVFLECVQDMDHENMFWYRQDPGLGLRLIYFSYDVKMKEKGDIPEGYSVSREKKERFSLILESASTNQTSMYLCASRTKGALVGNTIYFGEGSWLTVV.

The genes are TRBV6-1 and TRBJ2-7, with 11 bases fitting TRBD1. V shed 2 bases and J 6 bases; nucleotides not matched to a gene: 6. In germline, CDR1 is MNHNS, CDR2 SASEGT. This CDR3 has 15 amino acids. In DNA form, the CDR3 reads TGTGCCAGCAGTGAACTCGGACAGGGGGCGGTCGAGCAGTACTTC. It codes for CASSELGQGAVEQYF.

The chain has TRBV28 and TRBJ2-1; TRBD2 aligns across 10 bases. The J segment lost 10 bases and the V segment lost 4 bases, leaving 10 bases of the junction unmatched. The CDR3 spans 15 residues. The germline V gene has CDR1 MDHEN and CDR2 SYDVKM. In DNA, the CDR3 is TGTGCCAGCAGTTATGAGACTAGCGGGTTGGGGGAGCAGTTCTTC. This sequence encodes CASSYETSGLGEQFF.

The rearrangement joins TRBV11-2 to TRBJ2-3; D ambiguous. This CDR3 has 11 amino acids. V lost 6 bases and J 8 bases, leaving 9 bases between the germline ends. Germline CDR1 is SGHAT and CDR2 is FQNNGV. Written as DNA, the CDR3 is TGTGCCAGCAGGTTCAGTTCTACGCAGTATTTT. Its protein is CASRFSSTQYF.

The chain employs TRBV5-8 and TRBJ1-5, with a possible D match to TRBD1 (6 bases). The CDR3 spans 19 residues. V was shortened by 3 bases and J by 1 base, with 23 bases between the two germline ends. Germline V gene sequence: CDR1 SGHTS, CDR2 YDEGEE. The CDR3 loop reads CASSSFPTGLGMSNQPQHF. The CDR3 coding sequence is TGTGCCAGCAGCTCTTTCCCAACAGGGCTCGGGATGAGCAATCAGCCCCAGCATTTT.

The chain has TRBV28 and TRBJ2-1, with D perhaps TRBD1 or TRBD2 (6 bases each). Germline values: CDR1 MDHEN, CDR2 SYDVKM. The CDR3 length is 15 residues. The V gene lost 3 bases and the J gene lost 8 bases, with 17 bases spanning the gap. Here the CDR3 reads CASSLGGTMPDEQFF. The CDR3 bases are TGTGCCAGCAGTTTGGGCGGGACAATGCCGGATGAGCAGTTCTTC.

This chain links TRBV10-3 with TRBJ2-1, with 7 bases fitting TRBD2. CDR1 is ENHRY and CDR2 is SYGVKD in the germline V gene. This CDR3 is built from 14 residues. V gave up 4 bases and J gave up 4 bases; unmatched junction bases: 4. The CDR3 DNA reads TGTGCCATCAGTGGACGGGAGGTTTACAATGAGCAGTTCTTC. It encodes CAISGREVYNEQFF.

This clone was counted a single time. The genes are TRBV25-1 and TRBJ2-5, with TRBD2 identical over 9 bases. With V trimmed by 9 bases and J by 2 bases, 7 bases remained unmatched. Germline lookup yields CDR1 MGHDK and CDR2 SYGVNS. The CDR3 is made up of 14 amino acids. The CDR3 region is CARGLAGIQETQYF. The CDR3 coding sequence is TGTGCCAGGGGGCTAGCGGGGATTCAAGAGACCCAGTACTTC.

The chain carries TRBV28 and TRBJ2-2; D gene uncertain. The germline V gene has CDR1 MDHEN and CDR2 SYDVKM. The CDR3 contains 15 residues. V dropped 6 bases and J dropped 5 bases, with 16 bases sitting between them. The CDR3 loop is CASSPQGPWTGELFF. The CDR3 DNA reads TGTGCCAGCAGCCCTCAAGGGCCGTGGACCGGGGAGCTGTTTTTT.

This chain uses TRBV7-3 with TRBJ1-1; D is ambiguous. The CDR3 extends over 13 amino acids. The ends were cut back, 1 base at V and 9 bases at J, with 12 bases in the middle. In germline, CDR1 is SGHTA, CDR2 FQGTGA. The CDR3 DNA is TGTGCCAGCAGCTTAAGACCCGCGACAAAAGCTTTCTTT. The encoded protein is CASSLRPATKAFF.

The rearrangement uses TRBV5-1 and TRBJ2-3; TRBD2 matches 8 bases. From germline, CDR1 is SGHRS and CDR2 YFSETQ. CDR3 length: 15 residues. V lost 0 bases to trimming and J lost 2 bases; unmatched junction nucleotides: 2. The CDR3, as DNA: TGCGCCAGCAGCTTGGTTAGCGGGATCACAGATACGCAGTATTTT. It codes for CASSLVSGITDTQYF.